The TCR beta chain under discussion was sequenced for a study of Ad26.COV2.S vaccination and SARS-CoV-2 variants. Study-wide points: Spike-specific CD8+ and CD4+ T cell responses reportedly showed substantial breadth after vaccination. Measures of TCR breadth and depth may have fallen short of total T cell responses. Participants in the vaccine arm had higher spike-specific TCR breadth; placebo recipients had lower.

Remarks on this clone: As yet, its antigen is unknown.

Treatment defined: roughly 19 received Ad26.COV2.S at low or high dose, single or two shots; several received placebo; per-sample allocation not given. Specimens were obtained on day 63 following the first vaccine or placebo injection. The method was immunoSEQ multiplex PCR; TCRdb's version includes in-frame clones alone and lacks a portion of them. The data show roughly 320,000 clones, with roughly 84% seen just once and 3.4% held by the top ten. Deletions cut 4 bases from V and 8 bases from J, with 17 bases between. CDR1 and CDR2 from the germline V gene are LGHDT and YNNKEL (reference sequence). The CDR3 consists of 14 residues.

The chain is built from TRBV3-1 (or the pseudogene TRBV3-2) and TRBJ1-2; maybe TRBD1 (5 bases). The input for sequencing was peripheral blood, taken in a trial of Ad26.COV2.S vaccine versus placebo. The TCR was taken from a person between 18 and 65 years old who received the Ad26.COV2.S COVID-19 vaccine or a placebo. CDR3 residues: CASSPLLVRGGYTF. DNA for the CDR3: TGTGCCAGCAGCCCCCTATTAGTGAGGGGAGGCTACACCTTC.